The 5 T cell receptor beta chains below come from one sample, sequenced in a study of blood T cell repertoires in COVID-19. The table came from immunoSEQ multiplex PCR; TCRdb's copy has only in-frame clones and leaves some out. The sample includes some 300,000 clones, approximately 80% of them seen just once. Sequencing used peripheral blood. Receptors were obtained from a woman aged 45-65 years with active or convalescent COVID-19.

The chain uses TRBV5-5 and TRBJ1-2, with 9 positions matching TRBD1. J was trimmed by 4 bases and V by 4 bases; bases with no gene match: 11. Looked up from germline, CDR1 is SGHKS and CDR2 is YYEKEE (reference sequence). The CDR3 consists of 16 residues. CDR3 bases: TGTGCCAGCAGCAGCATCTCCGGGACAGGGTTCTATGGCTACACCTTC. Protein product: CASSSISGTGFYGYTF.

CDR3 sequence (DNA): TGTGCCAGCTCACCAGAGACAGGATACAATGAGCAGTTCTTC. Its translation is CASSPETGYNEQFF. The V and J genes are TRBV18 and TRBJ2-1, with D possibly being TRBD1 (6 bases). The CDR3 has 14 residues. The germline CDR1 and CDR2 sequences are KGHSH and LQKENI. V was cut by 2 bases and J by 4 bases, with 9 bases left in between.

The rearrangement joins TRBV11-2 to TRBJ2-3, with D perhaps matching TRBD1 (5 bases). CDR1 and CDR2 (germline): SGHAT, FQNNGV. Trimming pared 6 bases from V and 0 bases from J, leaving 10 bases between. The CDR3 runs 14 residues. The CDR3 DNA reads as TGTGCCAGCAGAACAGGTTCTAGCACAGATACGCAGTATTTT. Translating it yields CASRTGSSTDTQYF. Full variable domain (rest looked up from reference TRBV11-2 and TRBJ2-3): EAGVAQSPRYKIIEKRQSVAFWCNPISGHATLYWYQQILGQGPKLLIQFQNNGVVDDSQLPKDRFSAERLKGVDSTLKIQPAKLEDSAVYLCASRTGSSTDTQYFGPGTRLTVL.

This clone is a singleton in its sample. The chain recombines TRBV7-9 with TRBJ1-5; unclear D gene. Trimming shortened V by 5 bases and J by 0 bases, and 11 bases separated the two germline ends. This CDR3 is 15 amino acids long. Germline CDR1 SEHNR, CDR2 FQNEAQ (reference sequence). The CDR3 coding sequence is TGTGCCAGCAGCGCCGGGGTCTATAGCAATCAGCCCCAGCATTTT. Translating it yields CASSAGVYSNQPQHF.

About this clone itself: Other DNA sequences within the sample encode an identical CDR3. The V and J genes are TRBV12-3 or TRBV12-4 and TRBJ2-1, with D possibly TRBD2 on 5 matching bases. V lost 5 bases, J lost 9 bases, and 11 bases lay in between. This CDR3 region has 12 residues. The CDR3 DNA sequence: TGTGCCAGCAGTCCCGGGGTGGGTGAGCAGTTCTTC. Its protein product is CASSPGVGEQFF.